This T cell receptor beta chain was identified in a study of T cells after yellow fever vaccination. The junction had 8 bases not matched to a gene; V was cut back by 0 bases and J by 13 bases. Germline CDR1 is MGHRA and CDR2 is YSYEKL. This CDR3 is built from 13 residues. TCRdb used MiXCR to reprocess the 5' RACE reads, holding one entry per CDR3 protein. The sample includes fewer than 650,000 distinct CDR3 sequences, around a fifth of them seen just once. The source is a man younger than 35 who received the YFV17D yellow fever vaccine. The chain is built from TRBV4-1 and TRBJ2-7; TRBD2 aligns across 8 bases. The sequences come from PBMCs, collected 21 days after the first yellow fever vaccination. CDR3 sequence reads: CASSQDPTSGLYF. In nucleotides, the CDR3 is TGCGCCAGCAGCCAAGACCCTACTAGCGGACTTTACTTC.